One sample yielded the 19 T cell receptor beta chains listed below, sequenced in a study of beta chain features in type 1 diabetes (dated by TCRdb to between 2017 and 2018). The library was obtained by the immunoSEQ multiplex PCR assay. The High Capacity cDNA Reverse Transcription Kit was used to reverse transcribe all of the isolated RNA, meaning that expressed TCRB transcripts were what got sequenced. The table comes from immuneACCESS by way of TCRdb, which keeps in-frame sequences with V and J called. Part of the clones is missing from these tables; in studies checked, under half for an unresolved V gene and the rest for unknown reasons. The sample yields some 330,000 clones; approximately 10% were counted once. 0.015% of the sample is held by the ten biggest clonotypes. The source material was naive CD4+ T cells from blood. Per the publication, the cell subset or site label means: true naive CD4+ T cells. Every receptor here comes from a woman aged 30 to 39 in good health.

V usage is TRBV4-1 and J usage is TRBJ2-3; 14 nucleotides line up with TRBD2. V was clipped by 4 bases and J by 6 bases; unmatched bases: 6. Per germline, CDR1 MGHRA and CDR2 YSYEKL. The CDR3 is 16 residues long. The CDR3 spells CASSRRTSGRMDTQYF. Here the CDR3 DNA reads TGCGCCAGCAGCCGCCGGACTAGCGGGAGGATGGATACGCAGTATTTT.

In this sample, this clone turned up a few times. V usage is TRBV28 and J usage is TRBJ1-1; D may be TRBD1 (5 bases). This CDR3 has 14 residues. V dropped 5 bases and J dropped 1 base, with 11 bases sitting between them. The germline V gene has CDR1 MDHEN and CDR2 SYDVKM. The CDR3 bases are TGTGCCAGCAGTCAGGGTTTTGGGAACACTGAAGCTTTCTTT. This sequence encodes CASSQGFGNTEAFF. Full variable domain (missing parts from reference TRBV28 and TRBJ1-1): DVKVTQSSRYLVKRTGEKVFLECVQDMDHENMFWYRQDPGLGLRLIYFSYDVKMKEKGDIPEGYSVSREKKERFSLILESASTNQTSMYLCASSQGFGNTEAFFGQGTRLTVV.

The J gene is TRBJ1-3, the V gene TRBV4-2; D is unresolved. This CDR3 comprises 17 residues. Germline V gene lookup returns CDR1 LGHNA and CDR2 YNFKEQ. V was shortened by 0 bases and J by 0 bases, with 12 bases between the two germline ends. The CDR3 region is CASSQDGTGSSGNTIYF. The DNA of the CDR3 is TGTGCCAGCAGCCAAGACGGTACGGGGAGCTCTGGAAACACCATATATTTT.

This clone has only a few counts. The rearrangement uses TRBV29-1 and TRBJ1-1, with D uncertain. The CDR3 runs to 13 residues. V lost 8 bases and J 0 bases, leaving 13 bases between the germline ends. Germline CDR1 and CDR2: SQVTM and ANQGSEA. For the CDR3, the DNA is TGCAGCTGTCGAGCAGACATGAACACTGAAGCTTTCTTT. Translating gives CSCRADMNTEAFF.

In this sample, this clone turned up a few times. The chain is built from TRBV4-3 and TRBJ2-6, with D possibly matching TRBD1 (5 bases). The ends were cut back, 1 base at V and 0 bases at J, with 13 bases in the middle. The CDR3 totals 18 residues. Per germline, CDR1 LGHNA and CDR2 YSLEER. In nucleotides, the CDR3 is TGCGCCAGCAGCCAAGGTTTCACAGGCCTCTCTGGGGCCAACGTCCTGACTTTC. This encodes CASSQGFTGLSGANVLTF.

The chain carries TRBV6-5 and TRBJ2-1; a possible D gene is TRBD2 (5 bases). The ends were cut back, 4 bases at V and 3 bases at J, with 16 bases in the middle. The CDR3 spans 16 residues. CDR1 and CDR2 from the germline V gene are MNHEY and SVGAGI. In nucleotides, the CDR3 is TGTGCCAGCAGTTCCAGCGGACCTAGAGACTACAATGAGCAGTTCTTC. Its translation is CASSSSGPRDYNEQFF.

The genes are TRBV18 and TRBJ2-5; 8 positions agree with TRBD1. With V trimmed by 3 bases and J by 3 bases, 9 bases remained unmatched. Germline V gene lookup returns CDR1 KGHSH and CDR2 LQKENI. The length of the CDR3 is 16 residues. CDR3 sequence reads: CASSPLTGVGEETQYF. As DNA, the CDR3 is TGTGCCAGCTCACCGCTGACAGGGGTTGGGGAAGAGACCCAGTACTTC.

This clone was counted between two and nine times. V is TRBV2 and J is TRBJ2-5; 8 positions match TRBD2. CDR3 length equals 15 residues. With V trimmed by 4 bases and J by 5 bases, 9 bases remained unmatched. Germline CDR1 is SNHLY and CDR2 is FYNNEI. CDR3 coding DNA: TGTGCCAGCAGTGGACTAGCGACTATTGGGGAGACCCAGTACTTC. Its protein is CASSGLATIGETQYF.

This clone turned up a few times. The chain uses TRBV7-2 and TRBJ1-2, with a tentative D call TRBD1 (5 bases). The CDR3 covers 14 residues. Germline CDR1 reads SGHTA; CDR2 reads FQGNSA. Trimming shortened V by 1 base and J by 3 bases, and 9 bases separated the two germline ends. The CDR3 sequence: CASSLGGTDYGYTF. CDR3 nucleotide sequence: TGTGCCAGCAGCTTAGGCGGGACGGACTATGGCTACACCTTC. Supplemented by reference TRBV7-2 and TRBJ1-2, the full variable domain reads GAGVSQSPSNKVTEKGKDVELRCDPISGHTALYWYRQSLGQGLEFLIYFQGNSAPDKSGLPSDRFSAERTGGSVSTLTIQRTQQEDSAVYLCASSLGGTDYGYTFGSGTRLTVV.

The chain recombines TRBV4-3 with TRBJ2-2, with D possibly being TRBD2 (6 bases). CDR1 is LGHNA, CDR2 YSLEER, per germline. The CDR3 totals 17 residues. V gave up 1 base and J gave up 7 bases, with 19 bases separating them. The CDR3 bases are TGCGCCAGCAGCCAAGTAAGGCGGGGACCCCAGGGCGGGGAGCTGTTTTTT. Translation gives CASSQVRRGPQGGELFF.

The V gene is TRBV28, the J gene TRBJ1-5; D not resolved. V dropped 6 bases and J dropped 9 bases, with 9 bases sitting between them. CDR1 is MDHEN, CDR2 SYDVKM, per germline. The CDR3 runs to 11 residues. The CDR3 coding sequence is TGTGCCAGCAGCCTAGAACCGCCCCAGCATTTT. It translates to CASSLEPPQHF.

The chain joins TRBV7-9 to TRBJ2-1; 15 nucleotides line up with TRBD2. V shed 4 bases, J shed 4 bases, and the junction held 8 bases outside the gene matches. The CDR3 runs to 18 residues. CDR1 and CDR2 from the germline V gene are SEHNR and FQNEAQ (reference sequence). The CDR3, as DNA: TGTGCCAGCAGCTACTCCGGGACTAGCGGGAGGTCATACAATGAGCAGTTCTTC. Translation: CASSYSGTSGRSYNEQFF. Full variable domain (outside the CDR3, taken from reference TRBV7-9 and TRBJ2-1): DTGVSQNPRHKITKRGQNVTFRCDPISEHNRLYWYRQTLGQGPEFLTYFQNEAQLEKSRLLSDRFSAERPKGSFSTLEIQRTEQGDSAMYLCASSYSGTSGRSYNEQFFGPGTRLTVL.

The chain employs TRBV7-3 and TRBJ2-2; D remains unclear. Trimming shortened V by 0 bases and J by 0 bases, and 5 bases separated the two germline ends. Looked up from germline, CDR1 is SGHTA and CDR2 is FQGTGA. The CDR3 sequence is 15 residues long. For the CDR3, the DNA is TGTGCCAGCAGCTTAACACAGTCGAACACCGGGGAGCTGTTTTTT. Translation gives CASSLTQSNTGELFF.

This clone occurred a few times. The rearrangement joins TRBV7-2 to TRBJ1-2; 10 bases align to TRBD1. V trimming: 4 bases; J trimming: 8 bases; junction bases outside the gene matches: 7. Germline V gene data show CDR1 as SGHTA and CDR2 as FQGNSA. CDR3 size: 14 residues. The CDR3 sequence is CASSYGQGVGGYTF. The CDR3 DNA reads TGTGCCAGCAGCTACGGACAGGGGGTGGGAGGCTACACCTTC.

The genes are TRBV7-2 and TRBJ2-7; TRBD2 agrees at 10 bases. Germline CDR1 and CDR2: SGHTA and FQGNSA. The length of the CDR3 is 15 residues. Germline trimming cut 5 bases from V and 5 bases from J; bases unmatched to any gene: 9. Written as DNA, the CDR3 is TGTGCCAGCAGCACTAATAGCGGGAGGCGAGACGAGCAGTACTTC. This translates into CASSTNSGRRDEQYF.

At least ten counts were recorded for this clone. This chain uses TRBV29-1 with TRBJ2-7; D may be TRBD1 (5 bases). The CDR3 is made up of 11 amino acids. V lost 4 bases to trimming and J lost 2 bases, with 6 bases between them. CDR1 is SQVTM and CDR2 is ANQGSEA in the germline V gene. CDR3 in amino acids: CSVGQPYEQYF. DNA of the CDR3: TGCAGCGTTGGACAGCCCTACGAGCAGTACTTC.

This clone was observed a few times. This chain links TRBV5-4 with TRBJ2-2; tentatively, D is TRBD2 (6 bases). Trimming took 0 bases from V and 1 from J, leaving 10 bases between them. This CDR3 is 16 amino acids long. CDR1 is SGHNT and CDR2 is YYREEE in the germline V gene (reference sequence). The DNA for the CDR3 is TGTGCCAGCAGCTTGGACGGGAGCATGAACACCGGGGAGCTGTTTTTT. It specifies CASSLDGSMNTGELFF.

The chain employs TRBV28 and TRBJ2-7; TRBD1 aligns across 7 bases. CDR1 is MDHEN and CDR2 is SYDVKM in the germline V gene. Trimming cost V 6 bases and J 5 bases; bases outside gene matches: 4. This CDR3 is built from 12 residues. DNA of the CDR3: TGTGCCAGCAGCCGACAGGGAAACGAGCAGTACTTC. Residues: CASSRQGNEQYF.

This clone was observed a few times. The chain's CDR3 is CASSPGERYEQYF. CDR3 coding DNA: TGTGCCAGCAGCCCAGGGGAGAGGTACGAGCAGTACTTC. The genes are TRBV7-2 and TRBJ2-7, with D tentatively TRBD1 (6 bases). The CDR3 contains 13 residues. Trimming removed 5 bases from V and 4 bases from J, with 12 bases in between. Per germline, CDR1 SGHTA and CDR2 FQGNSA.